This TCR beta chain was identified in a study of regulatory T cells in long-lasting Graves disease. The sample's time point: newly diagnosed GD, antithyroid drugs for less than 3 months. Preparation of the TCR library used RNA extracted from PBMCs. Library construction for TCR beta used iRepertoire HTBI primers and Arm-PCR of CDR3 regions. TCRdb ran MiXCR on the multiplex PCR reads and lists one entry per CDR3 protein. The sample has some 220,000 distinct CDR3 sequences; approximately 18% are singletons. With 5 bases removed from V and 2 bases from J, the gap between germline ends came to 11 bases. The germline CDR1 and CDR2 sequences are SEHNR and FQNEAQ (reference sequence). CDR3 length: 14 residues. A further study also used this sample, focusing on T cells in Graves' hyperthyroidism and ophthalmopathy. That work states: Progression to ophthalmopathy was predicted a median of roughly seven months early.

This specimen was peripheral blood mononuclear cells (PBMCs), taken at new diagnosis, from a patient treated with antithyroid drugs. The V and J genes are TRBV7-9 and TRBJ2-3; TRBD2 might be the D (5 bases). This clonotype was obtained from a woman aged 25 to 39 with Graves disease. The CDR3 loop reads CASSRADLTDTQYF. In nucleotides, the CDR3 is TGTGCCAGCAGCCGAGCGGACCTCACAGATACGCAGTATTTT.